Shown below are 13 T cell receptor beta chains from a single sample sequenced in a study of post-analysis software for immune sequencing data. Study outcomes and limitations: Comparison of patients with controls showed a handful of TRBV segments more frequent in patients, TRBV5-6, TRBV5-1 and TRBV20-1 among them.

Presence of unique molecular identifiers characterized the TCR beta cDNA libraries. TCRdb re-analysed the PCR reads in MiXCR, keeping a single row per CDR3 protein. The repertoire includes about 200,000 distinct CDR3 sequences, over 25% of them detected once, and about 3.7% sits in the top ten. Which antigens these TCRs recognize remains unknown. Sequencing was carried out using blood. Receptors originate from a girl aged 2-17 years with multiple sclerosis.

The chain combines TRBV7-9 with TRBJ2-7; D is ambiguous. This CDR3 is 14 amino acids long. V gave up 0 bases and J gave up 9 bases, with 15 bases separating them. CDR1 and CDR2 (germline): SEHNR, FQNEAQ (reference sequence). The CDR3 nucleotides are TGTGCCAGCAGCTTAGCCCACCCGGCCGGCGGGCAGTACTTC. It yields the protein CASSLAHPAGGQYF. The variable domain in full, with the rest retrieved from reference TRBV7-9 and TRBJ2-7, is DTGVSQNPRHKITKRGQNVTFRCDPISEHNRLYWYRQTLGQGPEFLTYFQNEAQLEKSRLLSDRFSAERPKGSFSTLEIQRTEQGDSAMYLCASSLAHPAGGQYFGPGTRLTVT.

This clonotype has more than one count but fewer than ten. This clone may be a read error of a much larger clone one base away. The chain joins TRBV7-3 to TRBJ2-1, with D maybe TRBD2 (6 bases). CDR3 length: 12 amino acids. Germline CDR1 SGHTA, CDR2 FQGTGA. This chain's CDR3 is CANSPMEGEQFF. The CDR3 DNA reads as TGTGCCAACAGCCCAATGGAGGGTGAGCAGTTCTTC.

V gene TRBV20-1 combines with J gene TRBJ1-5; TRBD1 matches 7 bases. This CDR3 has 15 residues. The V segment lost 4 bases and the J segment 5 bases; nucleotides outside the gene matches: 11. CDR1 and CDR2 from the germline V gene are DFQATT and SNEGSKA (reference sequence). The CDR3 protein is CSAKGMTGWYQPQHF. The CDR3 nucleotides are TGCAGTGCTAAGGGAATGACAGGGTGGTATCAGCCCCAGCATTTT.

This clonotype was seen repeatedly, ten times or more. The chain combines TRBV4-1 with TRBJ2-7; 8 nucleotides agree with TRBD1. The CDR3 is 20 residues long. CDR1 is MGHRA, CDR2 YSYEKL, per germline. The V and J ends lost 0 bases and 4 bases, in that order; junction bases with no gene match: 20. DNA of the CDR3: TGCGCCAGCAGCCAAGATGCCGGGACAGGACCTCGGCCGGCGAAATACGAGCAGTACTTC. It is translated as CASSQDAGTGPRPAKYEQYF.

This clonotype was seen a few times. The DNA for the CDR3 is TGTGCCAGTAGAAGACAGGGTGGCACCGGGGAGCTGTTTTTT. This translates into CASRRQGGTGELFF. The chain recombines TRBV28 with TRBJ2-2; TRBD1 matches 7 bases. CDR3 size: 14 residues. J lost 4 bases, V lost 9 bases, and 8 bases had no gene match. The germline V gene has CDR1 MDHEN and CDR2 SYDVKM. The whole variable domain, remainder taken from reference TRBV28 and TRBJ2-2, is DVKVTQSSRYLVKRTGEKVFLECVQDMDHENMFWYRQDPGLGLRLIYFSYDVKMKEKGDIPEGYSVSREKKERFSLILESASTNQTSMYLCASRRQGGTGELFFGEGSRLTVL.

This clonotype occurred a few times. The chain has TRBV7-8 and TRBJ1-5; 7 nucleotides line up with TRBD1. The CDR3 totals 16 residues. After removal of 8 bases from V and 1 base from J, the junction contained 11 bases not matched to a gene. Germline-derived CDR1 and CDR2 are SGHVS and FQNEAQ. DNA of the CDR3: TGTGCCAGCGGGCAGGGGGACCCATCAAGCAATCAGCCCCAGCATTTT. Translation gives CASGQGDPSSNQPQHF. Drawing the rest from reference TRBV7-8 and TRBJ1-5, the complete variable domain is GAGVSQSPRYKVAKRGQDVALRCDPISGHVSLFWYQQALGQGPEFLTYFQNEAQLDKSGLPSDRFFAERPEGSVSTLKIQRTQQEDSAVYLCASGQGDPSSNQPQHFGDGTRLSIL.

V usage is TRBV5-1 and J usage is TRBJ1-1; no definite D call. In germline, CDR1 is SGHRS, CDR2 YFSETQ. The CDR3 spans 15 residues. Trimming shortened V by 4 bases and J by 5 bases, and 18 bases separated the two germline ends. The CDR3 nucleotides read TGCGCCAGCAGCCCTCGGTGGCAATCGAAAACTGAAGCTTTCTTT. Its protein is CASSPRWQSKTEAFF.

This chain uses TRBV12-3 or TRBV12-4 with TRBJ1-3; D ambiguous. The CDR3 totals 12 residues. V lost 6 bases, J lost 4 bases, and 7 bases lay in between. The CDR3 loop reads CASRMTGNTIYF. Written as DNA, the CDR3 is TGTGCCAGCAGAATGACAGGAAACACCATATATTTT.

This clonotype showed up just a few times. The chain employs TRBV3-1 and TRBJ1-6; D is undetermined. The CDR3 is made up of 13 amino acids. Germline CDR1 reads LGHDT; CDR2 reads YNNKEL (reference sequence). V was clipped by 2 bases and J by 5 bases, with 4 bases between them. CDR3 DNA: TGTGCCAGCAGCCAACGCAATAATTCACCCCTCCACTTT. It translates to CASSQRNNSPLHF.

This sequence joins TRBV28 and TRBJ2-1; TRBD2 matches 7 bases. Germline V lookup: CDR1 MDHEN, CDR2 SYDVKM. After removal of 3 bases from V and 4 bases from J, the junction contained 6 bases not matched to a gene. The CDR3 loop spans 15 amino acids. CDR3 nucleotides: TGTGCCAGCAGTTTTTGGGGGGAGGGTTACAATGAGCAGTTCTTC. Residues: CASSFWGEGYNEQFF.

As for this clonotype: The junction and the germline gene differ at one end; a read error may be behind it. The rearrangement joins TRBV12-3 or TRBV12-4 to TRBJ2-7; 11 positions agree with TRBD1. There are 14 residues in the CDR3. In DNA form, the CDR3 reads TGTGCCAGCAGTTTTAGGGGACAGGGGGACGAGCAGTGCTTC. Amino acids: CASSFRGQGDEQCF.

The chain uses TRBV11-1 and TRBJ2-2; 14 bases agree with TRBD2. The germline V gene has CDR1 SGHAT and CDR2 FQDESV (reference sequence). V lost 7 bases, J lost 6 bases, and 22 bases stayed unmatched. The CDR3 length is 21 residues. This CDR3 reads CASTTGLAGGKITRTSGELFF. The CDR3 nucleotides are TGTGCCAGCACCACAGGACTAGCGGGGGGCAAGATAACTCGGACCTCCGGGGAGCTGTTTTTT.

The gene calls are TRBV5-1 and TRBJ2-7; 9 bases fit TRBD2. The germline V gene has CDR1 SGHRS and CDR2 YFSETQ. Unmatched junction bases numbered 5, after V lost 7 bases and J lost 0 bases. This CDR3 is 14 amino acids long. The CDR3 bases are TGCGCCAGCGGCAGCGGGGGGCACTCCTACGAGCAGTACTTC. It is translated as CASGSGGHSYEQYF.